What follows is one TCR beta chain and its context. This specimen belongs to a study of shared T cell receptors in the human thymus. TCRdb's copy holds only in-frame clones and misses some; the assay was immunoSEQ multiplex PCR. The sample has over 65,000 clones, about 95% seen once; the top ten hold roughly 0.033%. This clonotype originated in a human donor. Sequencing was performed on thymocytes.

Written as DNA, the CDR3 is TGTGCCAGCAGTTTAGTGGGGTCGGACACTGAAGCTTTCTTT. This translates into CASSLVGSDTEAFF. The chain recombines TRBV28 with TRBJ1-1; D is unclear. The ends were cut back, 2 bases at V and 3 bases at J, with 10 bases in the middle. This CDR3 contains 14 residues. Germline CDR1 reads MDHEN; CDR2 reads SYDVKM.